One and the same sample provided the 18 T cell receptor beta chains below, sequenced in a study of shared clonotypes between healthy human individuals. The table came from immunoSEQ multiplex PCR; TCRdb's copy has only in-frame clones and leaves some out. The table shows some 790,000 clones, with just under 75% occurring only once. The sequenced sample consisted of memory CD4+ T cells sorted from blood. Documented subset: CD45RA-negative fraction. The receptor set was obtained from a woman aged 25-40 years in good health.

In the case of this clone: The same CDR3 arises from other DNA sequences in this sample as well. The chain carries TRBV5-1 and TRBJ2-2, with D unresolved. The CDR3 has 15 amino acids. Trimming took 3 bases from V and 3 from J, leaving 12 bases between them. CDR1 SGHRS and CDR2 YFSETQ come from the germline V gene. CDR3 protein: CASSSGDRDTGELFF. DNA for the CDR3: TGCGCCAGCAGCTCAGGAGATAGGGACACCGGGGAGCTGTTTTTT.

The chain employs TRBV2 and TRBJ2-6; 7 nucleotides match TRBD1. After removal of 7 bases from V and 8 bases from J, the junction contained 2 bases not matched to a gene. Germline V lookup: CDR1 SNHLY, CDR2 FYNNEI. This CDR3 spans 12 amino acids. The CDR3 here is CASKTGSNVLTF. The CDR3 bases are TGTGCCAGCAAGACAGGGTCCAACGTCCTGACTTTC.

The V call is TRBV19, the J call TRBJ2-1, with 14 bases lining up with TRBD2. This CDR3 contains 16 residues. The ends lost 4 bases at V and 6 bases at J; junction bases unmatched: 5. Germline values: CDR1 LNHDA, CDR2 SQIVND (reference sequence). CDR3 loop: CASSKPGLAGVNEQFF. CDR3 DNA: TGTGCCAGTAGTAAGCCGGGACTAGCGGGAGTCAATGAGCAGTTCTTC.

The chain joins TRBV7-2 to TRBJ2-3; no clear D. Trimming removed 5 bases at V and 3 bases at J, with 15 bases between. The CDR3 consists of 15 residues. Germline V CDR1 and CDR2: SGHTA, FQGNSA. CDR3 loop: CASSPLVLVTDTQYF. As DNA, the CDR3 is TGTGCCAGCAGCCCTCTTGTGTTGGTAACAGATACGCAGTATTTT. The full variable domain, completed using reference TRBV7-2 and TRBJ2-3, is GAGVSQSPSNKVTEKGKDVELRCDPISGHTALYWYRQSLGQGLEFLIYFQGNSAPDKSGLPSDRFSAERTGGSVSTLTIQRTQQEDSAVYLCASSPLVLVTDTQYFGPGTRLTVL.

The chain employs TRBV10-3 and TRBJ2-7; perhaps TRBD1 as D (5 bases). V lost 3 bases to trimming and J lost 2 bases, with 11 bases between them. The germline CDR1 and CDR2 sequences are ENHRY and SYGVKD. This CDR3 spans 14 amino acids. This chain's CDR3 is CAISDGANTYEQYF. CDR3 DNA: TGTGCCATCAGTGATGGGGCAAATACCTACGAGCAGTACTTC.

This clone was recorded only once. J is TRBJ1-3 and V is TRBV6-4; D may be TRBD1 (6 bases). This CDR3 is 15 amino acids long. Trimming cost V 0 bases and J 8 bases, with 14 bases left between them. In germline, CDR1 is MRHNA, CDR2 SNTAGT. The CDR3, as DNA: TGTGCCAGCAGTGACTCCGAGACAGGCGCTTACACCATATATTTT. This sequence encodes CASSDSETGAYTIYF.

The rearrangement joins TRBV7-2 to TRBJ2-4; D not resolved. CDR3 size: 14 residues. Germline CDR1 SGHTA, CDR2 FQGNSA. Trimming stripped 1 base from V and 3 bases from J, with 7 bases between. Written as DNA, the CDR3 is TGTGCCAGCAGCTTAGGGGTGGACAAAAACATTCAGTACTTC. Its translation is CASSLGVDKNIQYF.

The genes are TRBV4-1 and TRBJ2-5; D possibly uses TRBD1 or TRBD2 (6 bases each). V shed 4 bases and J shed 5 bases, with 20 bases lying between them. CDR3 size: 16 residues. From germline, CDR1 is MGHRA and CDR2 YSYEKL. CDR3 protein: CASSPRRGGEGETQYF. Written as DNA, the CDR3 is TGCGCCAGCAGCCCCCGCAGGGGAGGCGAGGGGGAGACCCAGTACTTC.

There are a few counts of this clone. J is TRBJ1-1 and V is TRBV10-3; the D gene is possibly TRBD1 (5 bases). Germline assignment: CDR1 ENHRY and CDR2 SYGVKD. Trimming cost V 4 bases and J 3 bases, with 9 bases left between them. The length of the CDR3 is 13 residues. The CDR3 is CAISVRDDTEAFF. Here the CDR3 DNA reads TGTGCCATCAGTGTTCGGGACGACACTGAAGCTTTCTTT.

This chain's CDR3 is CSVKEGTGVYGYTF. CDR3 nucleotide sequence: TGCAGCGTTAAGGAGGGGACAGGGGTCTATGGCTACACCTTC. This chain links TRBV29-1 with TRBJ1-2; 10 bases fit TRBD1. Germline V CDR1 and CDR2: SQVTM, ANQGSEA. Trimming at V came to 5 bases and at J to 4 bases, leaving 7 bases not matched to a gene. The CDR3 has 14 residues.

The table lists this clone with a few counts. DNA for the CDR3: TGTGCCAGCAGTTTATGGGGGAGTTCGTTCTATGAGCAGTTCTTC. Protein sequence: CASSLWGSSFYEQFF. This rearrangement joins TRBV28 to TRBJ2-1; D is perhaps TRBD2 (5 bases). The CDR3 is 15 residues long. CDR1 is MDHEN and CDR2 is SYDVKM in the germline V gene. Between the trimmed V and J ends, which lost 0 bases and 8 bases, there was a span of 14 bases.

The J gene is TRBJ2-3, the V gene TRBV5-1, with 7 bases fitting TRBD1. Unmatched junction bases numbered 6, after V lost 4 bases and J lost 1 base. Germline V lookup: CDR1 SGHRS, CDR2 YFSETQ. CDR3 length: 15 amino acids. In nucleotides, the CDR3 is TGCGCCAGCAGCGTGGGGACAGTAGGCACAGATACGCAGTATTTT. Its translation: CASSVGTVGTDTQYF.

CDR3 sequence: CASSPGTGLSYEQYF. The CDR3 DNA follows: TGTGCCAGCAGTCCCGGGACAGGCCTCTCCTACGAGCAGTACTTC. The rearrangement links TRBV5-8 to TRBJ2-7, with 8 bases matching TRBD1. Germline V gene data show CDR1 as SGHTS and CDR2 as YDEGEE. There are 15 residues in the CDR3. V shed 5 bases, J shed 0 bases, and the junction held 7 bases outside the gene matches.

This clone was counted between two and nine times. The chain couples TRBV4-1 to TRBJ2-1; tentative D call: TRBD2 (6 bases). The length of the CDR3 is 17 residues. Germline V gene data show CDR1 as MGHRA and CDR2 as YSYEKL. The germline V and J ends were trimmed by 2 bases and 5 bases, with 19 bases remaining between them. The CDR3 reads CASSQRIIRTNNNEQFF. CDR3 nucleotide sequence: TGCGCCAGCAGCCAACGGATAATTAGGACTAATAACAATGAGCAGTTCTTC.

The rearrangement joins TRBV9 to TRBJ1-3; TRBD1 agrees at 7 bases. The CDR3 has 15 amino acids. V gave up 8 bases and J gave up 1 base; unmatched junction bases: 9. In germline, CDR1 is SGDLS, CDR2 YYNGEE. The CDR3 reads CASRQGVGSGNTIYF. The CDR3 bases are TGTGCCAGTAGACAGGGAGTAGGTTCTGGAAACACCATATATTTT.

This chain joins TRBV2 and TRBJ2-1, with TRBD1 matching over 10 bases. The CDR3 covers 15 residues. J gave up 6 bases and V 5 bases, and 7 bases lay outside the gene matches. Germline values: CDR1 SNHLY, CDR2 FYNNEI. The CDR3 sequence: CASSPDRGTVNEQFF. The DNA of the CDR3 is TGTGCCAGCAGTCCGGACAGGGGGACGGTCAATGAGCAGTTCTTC.

The rearrangement uses TRBV6-5 and TRBJ1-2, with D unclear. Germline V lookup: CDR1 MNHEY, CDR2 SVGAGI. V lost 6 bases to trimming and J lost 1 base, with 9 bases between them. This CDR3 has 13 residues. The CDR3 nucleotides read TGTGCCAGCAGCCCGGACGTTAACTATGGCTACACCTTC. It codes for CASSPDVNYGYTF.

This clone was counted only a few times. V gene TRBV11-1 combines with J gene TRBJ1-1; 7 positions agree with TRBD1. CDR1 and CDR2 from the germline V gene are SGHAT and FQDESV (reference sequence). J lost 7 bases, V lost 5 bases, and 4 bases had no gene match. The CDR3 is 12 residues long. The CDR3 bases are TGTGCCAGCAGCATACAGGGGATTGAAGCTTTCTTT. It encodes CASSIQGIEAFF.